This T cell receptor beta chain derives from a study of cytomegalovirus exposure and HLA in healthy donors. The CDR3 runs 15 residues. Germline assignment: CDR1 LGHNA and CDR2 YNFKEQ. With 1 base clipped from V and 6 bases from J, the junction kept 5 bases outside the gene matches. This clone was counted a few times. The study ran its PCR with 60 Vbeta and 13 Jbeta primers. Data came from immunoSEQ multiplex PCR; TCRdb stores just in-frame clones and leaves some out. The sample carries 150,000 to 200,000 clones, 82% recorded once. V usage is TRBV4-2 and J usage is TRBJ2-1; TRBD1 agrees at 8 bases. Material for sequencing was PBMCs. This TCR was sampled from a man aged 40-49 years in good health and CMV-seronegative. CDR3 amino acids: CASSQGGQGPNEQFF. The DNA of the CDR3 is TGTGCCAGCAGCCAAGGAGGACAGGGACCCAATGAGCAGTTCTTC.